This T cell receptor beta chain was observed in a study of blood T cell repertoires in COVID-19 (TCRdb year 2020). About the study as a whole: Collaborator samples came from the United States, Italy and Spain and covered acute and convalescent phases of COVID-19. The prospective study material was composed of cDNA or gDNA derived from T cells, B-cell-depleted T cells, or PBMCs. Subjects who had been exposed to COVID-19, were actively infected with it, or had recovered from it provided the deeply sampled blood TCRbeta repertoires that made up the dataset. The repertoires were made available in a free public database intended to serve as a resource for research on the immune response to SARS-CoV-2. The samples were drawn from the first 160 participants of the ongoing ImmuneRACE study and from over a thousand subjects provided by 6 global collaborators. Nearly every sample came with metadata listing a de-identified subject ID, COVID-19 status, age in years and sex. Where HLA class I and class II types were available, the types were taken from metadata supplied by the sample provider, not from assay-based typing.

TCRbeta CDR3 regions were amplified from genomic DNA by means of the immunoSEQ Assay, a bias-controlled multiplex PCR. Concerning the study's data processing: Nucleated cell counts per sample were estimated from amplification of reference gene primers within the assay. To quantify the absolute abundance of each unique TCRbeta CDR3 rearrangement, sequence reads were collapsed and filtered. For each sample, productive Simpson clonality was calculated by taking the square root of Simpson's diversity index across productive rearrangements. Sourced from immuneACCESS, this table was stored by TCRdb with only in-frame sequences that have V and J called. A share of the clones is absent; for the studies checked, an unresolved V gene accounts for under half, and the remainder has no known explanation. Clone size and the V and J calls come from that table; the DNA yielded D and trimming. This sample is represented by 80,000 to 100,000 clones; roughly 78% of them were singletons. About 9.4% of the sample belongs to the ten largest clones.

The germline ends are 6 bases apart after V is trimmed by 3 bases and J by 6 bases. The CDR3 measures 11 amino acids from cysteine to phenylalanine. Left in the record is the CDR3 DNA by itself, 33 bases read in frame from the first base. CDR1 and CDR2, per the germline V gene (reference sequence), are MNHEY and SMNVEV. Summary of the overall study and its limitations: How much clinical and demographic metadata was included differed by source and by participant, and the metadata was provided uncurated.

On this clone itself: Its binding antigen is unknown. The sample holds no much larger clone one base away, and base qualities are not on file.

Collaborating institutions collected whole blood in K2EDTA tubes following their own protocols. For TCRbeta analysis, collaborators shipped samples in one of three forms: frozen whole blood, isolated PBMCs, or DNA extracted from either of those sample types. Material: peripheral blood. The V and J segments used are TRBV27 and TRBJ2-7; the D gene lacks a confident call. This clonotype was obtained from a woman aged 70-85 years with acute or convalescent COVID-19. At the DNA level, the sequence is TGTGCCAGCAGTTTCAGAAGCGAGCAGTACTTC. Protein translation: CASSFRSEQYF.